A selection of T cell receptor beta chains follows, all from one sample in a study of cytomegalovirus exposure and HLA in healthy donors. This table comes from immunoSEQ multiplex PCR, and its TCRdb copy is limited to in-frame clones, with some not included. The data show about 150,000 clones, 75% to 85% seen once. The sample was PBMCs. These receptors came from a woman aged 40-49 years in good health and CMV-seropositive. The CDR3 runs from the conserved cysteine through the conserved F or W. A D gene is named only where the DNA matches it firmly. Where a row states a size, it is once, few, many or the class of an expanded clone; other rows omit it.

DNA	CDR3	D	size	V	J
TGTGCCAGCAGTGAAACCATCGAGATGGAGTTCTTC	CASSETIEMEFF	-	-	TRBV2	TRBJ2-1
TGTGCCAGCAGCTTAACCAGCGGGGTCGAGCAGTACTTC	CASSLTSGVEQYF	TRBD2	-	TRBV7-6	TRBJ2-7
TGTGCCAGCAGTCGTGGGGGCAGGGGCACTGAAGCTTTCTTT	CASSRGGRGTEAFF	-	few	TRBV27	TRBJ1-1
TGTGCCTGGACGCAGGGGTTGGGGGAGACCCAGTACTTC	CAWTQGLGETQYF	-	-	TRBV30	TRBJ2-5
TGTGCCAGCAGTGACGCGACTTCTTTCTCGGACTATGGCTACACCTTC	CASSDATSFSDYGYTF	-	-	TRBV6-1	TRBJ1-2
TGTGCCAGCAGTTACCGAGCGGGAAGCGGCTACGAGCAGTACTTC	CASSYRAGSGYEQYF	TRBD2	-	TRBV6-5	TRBJ2-7
TGTGCCAGCAGTTTATCAGGACAGGGCCATGGCTACACCTTC	CASSLSGQGHGYTF	TRBD1	-	TRBV28	TRBJ1-2
TGTGCCAGCAGTCCGGGAGGGAAAGGTGATACAGATACGCAGTATTTT	CASSPGGKGDTDTQYF	TRBD2	-	TRBV28	TRBJ2-3
TGTGCCAGCAGCTCCCAGGTGCCCTCTGCGCAGTATTTT	CASSSQVPSAQYF	-	-	TRBV7-3	TRBJ2-3
TGTGCCAGTAGTGCCCGGACTAGCGGGACAATAAGAAGCTCCTACAATGAGCAGTTCTTC	CASSARTSGTIRSSYNEQFF	TRBD2	-	TRBV19	TRBJ2-1
TGTGCCAGCAGCGTAGGCGGGGGTGAAGCTTTCTTT	CASSVGGGEAFF	-	-	TRBV9	TRBJ1-1
TGTGCCAGCAGCAATGGACTAGCGGGGCACTACGAGCAGTACTTC	CASSNGLAGHYEQYF	-	few	TRBV21-1	TRBJ2-7
TGCGCCAGCAGTCCACTGACTAGCGGGAGCCCGGCGGGTGAGCAGTTCTTC	CASSPLTSGSPAGEQFF	TRBD2	-	TRBV10-1	TRBJ2-1
TGTGCCAGCTCACCCGCTGTGATCGGGAGGAGGGACGGCTACACCTTC	CASSPAVIGRRDGYTF	-	-	TRBV18	TRBJ1-2
TGTGCCAGCAGCCTGGGTTCGGGGTCGGGAGCCAAAAACATTCAGTACTTC	CASSLGSGSGAKNIQYF	-	-	TRBV5-4	TRBJ2-4
TGCAGCGTTGATAGGCTAGCGAGTAATGAGCAGTTCTTC	CSVDRLASNEQFF	-	few	TRBV29-1	TRBJ2-1
TGTGCCACCAGCAGAGCAGACAGGAACACTGAAGCTTTCTTT	CATSRADRNTEAFF	-	-	TRBV15	TRBJ1-1
TGTGCCAGCAACCAGGGGGAGCGGAAGACCCAGTACTTC	CASNQGERKTQYF	TRBD1	-	TRBV2	TRBJ2-5
TGTGCCAGCTCAAAGGAGACTAGCACAGATACGCAGTATTTT	CASSKETSTDTQYF	-	-	TRBV18	TRBJ2-3
TGCGCCAGCAGCTTGGGGAGTAACACTGAAGCTTTCTTT	CASSLGSNTEAFF	-	-	TRBV5-1	TRBJ1-1
TGTGCCAGCAGTCCCGGGAGCGCCCTCGATAATGAGCAGTTCTTC	CASSPGSALDNEQFF	-	-	TRBV6-7	TRBJ2-1
TGCGCCAGCGGAAGGTACGGCGGAGGGGAGACCCAGTACTTC	CASGRYGGGETQYF	-	-	TRBV5-1	TRBJ2-5
TGTGCCAGCTCCCGGACAGGGGGCGACTATGGCTACACCTTC	CASSRTGGDYGYTF	TRBD1	-	TRBV6-1	TRBJ1-2
TGTGCCAGCAGTGAAGCTCCCAGGGGTTGGGGTGAAAAACTGTTTTTT	CASSEAPRGWGEKLFF	-	-	TRBV6-1	TRBJ1-4
TGCGCCAGCAGTGCAGCGGGCGCCTACAATGAGCAGTTCTTC	CASSAAGAYNEQFF	-	-	TRBV5-1	TRBJ2-1
TGCGCCAGCAGCTTCCTCAGCTCCTATAATTCACCCCTCCACTTT	CASSFLSSYNSPLHF	-	-	TRBV5-1	TRBJ1-6
TGTGCCAGCAGTCCCGAGCGGGAGAGCTCCTACAATGAGCAGTTCTTC	CASSPERESSYNEQFF	TRBD2	-	TRBV27	TRBJ2-1
TGCGCCAGCAGCATAGGGGACAGGAGCACAGATACGCAGTATTTT	CASSIGDRSTDTQYF	TRBD1	-	TRBV5-1	TRBJ2-3
TGCAGCGTTAAAGGGGGAGGGGAATACGGGGAGCTGTTTTTT	CSVKGGGEYGELFF	-	-	TRBV29-1	TRBJ2-2
TGTGCCAGCAGTTTAGGACTAGCGGGGAAGATCGCCTACAATGAGCAGTTCTTC	CASSLGLAGKIAYNEQFF	TRBD2	-	TRBV27	TRBJ2-1
TGTGCCAGCAGTTTACGGGACGAGCAGTACTTC	CASSLRDEQYF	-	-	TRBV28	TRBJ2-7
TGTGCCAGCAGCTTCAGGGGATTCGGGTCCGTAAACACCATATATTTT	CASSFRGFGSVNTIYF	-	-	TRBV5-8	TRBJ1-3
TGTGCCAGCAGCAAAGCCACTAGCGACCACTCCTACGAGCAGTACTTC	CASSKATSDHSYEQYF	-	-	TRBV21-1	TRBJ2-7
TGTGCCAGCAGTTTTACAAGTAACTATGGCTACACCTTC	CASSFTSNYGYTF	-	-	TRBV27	TRBJ1-2
TGTGCCAGCAGTGAAGCCGGTCTACTGCTGAGCTCTGGAAACACCATATATTTT	CASSEAGLLLSSGNTIYF	-	few	TRBV6-1	TRBJ1-3
TGTGCCTGGAGTGTGGTCGGCGGGAGCAATTACAATGAGCAGTTCTTC	CAWSVVGGSNYNEQFF	TRBD2	-	TRBV30	TRBJ2-1
TGCGCCAGCAGCTTACTAGCGGGGGCTACCTACGAGCAGTACTTC	CASSLLAGATYEQYF	TRBD2	once	TRBV5-1	TRBJ2-7
TGTGCCAGCAGTTCCAAATACTTGGGGCAGGAGACCCAGTACTTC	CASSSKYLGQETQYF	-	-	TRBV6-5	TRBJ2-5
TGTGCCAGCAGCCCTCTAGCGGGGTCCTACAATGAGCAGTTCTTC	CASSPLAGSYNEQFF	TRBD2	-	TRBV7-3	TRBJ2-1
TGTGCCAGCAGCCACCGCTCGGGTCAAGAGACCCAGTACTTC	CASSHRSGQETQYF	-	-	TRBV5-5	TRBJ2-5
TGTGCCGGGTTGGAACAGGGGTATGGCTACACCTTC	CAGLEQGYGYTF	TRBD1	-	TRBV6-1	TRBJ1-2
TGTGCCATCAATGGGGGGACTAGCGGGCCCTCCCCCTACGAGCAGTACTTC	CAINGGTSGPSPYEQYF	TRBD2	few	TRBV10-3	TRBJ2-7
TGCGCCAGCAGCTCATACTGGGAGGGGCCCTACGAGCAGTACTTC	CASSSYWEGPYEQYF	TRBD2	-	TRBV5-1	TRBJ2-7
TGTGCCTGGAGTAAGGGGACTAGTAACAATGAGCAGTTCTTC	CAWSKGTSNNEQFF	TRBD2	-	TRBV30	TRBJ2-1
TGTGCCAGCAGTGCAACTAGCGGGAGCGGGACAGATACGCAGTATTTT	CASSATSGSGTDTQYF	TRBD2	-	TRBV6-1	TRBJ2-3
TGTGCCAGCAGGATGGGGACAGGGGGCTACGAGCAGTACTTC	CASRMGTGGYEQYF	TRBD1	-	TRBV6-5	TRBJ2-7
TGTGCCAGCATCCCCGGAGAGGACAGGTTGAACACTGAAGCTTTCTTT	CASIPGEDRLNTEAFF	TRBD1	many	TRBV2	TRBJ1-1
TGTGCCAGCAGGCCCATCGGTCAGGGAGAGACCCAGTACTTC	CASRPIGQGETQYF	-	few	TRBV6-5	TRBJ2-5
TGCGCCAGCAGTCCCGCACTAGCGGGAGTAAATGAGCAGTTCTTC	CASSPALAGVNEQFF	TRBD2	-	TRBV10-1	TRBJ2-1
TGTGCCAGCAGCTTTCAGGGGGGCACTGAAGCTTTCTTT	CASSFQGGTEAFF	TRBD1	-	TRBV7-6	TRBJ1-1